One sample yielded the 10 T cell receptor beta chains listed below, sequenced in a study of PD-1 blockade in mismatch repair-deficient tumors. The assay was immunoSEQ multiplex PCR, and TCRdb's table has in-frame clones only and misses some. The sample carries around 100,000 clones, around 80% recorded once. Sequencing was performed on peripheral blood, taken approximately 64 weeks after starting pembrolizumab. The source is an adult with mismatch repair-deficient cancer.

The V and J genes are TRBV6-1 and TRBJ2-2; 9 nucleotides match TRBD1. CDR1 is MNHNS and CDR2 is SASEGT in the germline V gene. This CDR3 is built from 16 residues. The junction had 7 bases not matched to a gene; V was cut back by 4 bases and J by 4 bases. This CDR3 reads CASSAPTGGGTGELFF. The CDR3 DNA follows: TGTGCCAGCAGTGCCCCCACAGGGGGCGGCACCGGGGAGCTGTTTTTT.

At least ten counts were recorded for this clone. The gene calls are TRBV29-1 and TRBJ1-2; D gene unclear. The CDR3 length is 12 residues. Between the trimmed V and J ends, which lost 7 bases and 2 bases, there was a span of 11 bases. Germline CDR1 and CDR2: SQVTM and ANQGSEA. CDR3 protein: CSAYFLNYGYTF. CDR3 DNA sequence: TGCAGCGCCTACTTCCTCAACTATGGCTACACCTTC.

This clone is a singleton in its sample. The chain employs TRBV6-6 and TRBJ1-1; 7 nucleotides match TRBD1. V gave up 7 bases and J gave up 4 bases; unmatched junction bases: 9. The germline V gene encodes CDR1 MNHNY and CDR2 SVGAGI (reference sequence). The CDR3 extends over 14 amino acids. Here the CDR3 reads CASIPRQGLTEAFF. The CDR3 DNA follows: TGTGCCAGCATACCTCGACAGGGACTCACTGAAGCTTTCTTT.

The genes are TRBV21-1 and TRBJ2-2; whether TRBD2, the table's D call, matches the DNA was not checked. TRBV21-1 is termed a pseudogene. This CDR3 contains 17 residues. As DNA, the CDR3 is TGTGCCAGCAGCAAGGGACTAGCGGGACCCTGTGCTGGGGAGCTGTTTTTT. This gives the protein CASSKGLAGPCAGELFF.

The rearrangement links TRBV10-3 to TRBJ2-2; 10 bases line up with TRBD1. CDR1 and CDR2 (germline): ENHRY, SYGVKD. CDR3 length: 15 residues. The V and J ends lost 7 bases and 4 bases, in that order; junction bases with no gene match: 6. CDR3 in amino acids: CAITGGQGVTGELFF. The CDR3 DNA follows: TGTGCCATCACGGGAGGACAGGGGGTCACCGGGGAGCTGTTTTTT.

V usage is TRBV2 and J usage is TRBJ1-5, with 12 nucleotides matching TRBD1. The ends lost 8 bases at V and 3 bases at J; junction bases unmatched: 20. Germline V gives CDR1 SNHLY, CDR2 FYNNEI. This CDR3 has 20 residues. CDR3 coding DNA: TGTGCCAGCGGTACCGGGACAGGGGGCGTCGGCACCATTATCAATCAGCCCCAGCATTTT. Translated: CASGTGTGGVGTIINQPQHF.

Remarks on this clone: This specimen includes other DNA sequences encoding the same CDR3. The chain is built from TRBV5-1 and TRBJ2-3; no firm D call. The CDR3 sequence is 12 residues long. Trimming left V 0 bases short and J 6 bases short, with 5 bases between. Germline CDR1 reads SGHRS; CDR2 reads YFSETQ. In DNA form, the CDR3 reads TGCGCCAGCAGCTTGGCGGGCGATACGCAGTATTTT. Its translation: CASSLAGDTQYF.

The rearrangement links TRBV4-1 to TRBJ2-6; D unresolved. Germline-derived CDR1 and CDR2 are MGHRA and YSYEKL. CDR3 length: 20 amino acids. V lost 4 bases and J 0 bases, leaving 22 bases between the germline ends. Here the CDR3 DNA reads TGCGCCAGCAGCCCAGCCATCGGGTCAGGTTCTGTCTCTGGGGCCAACGTCCTGACTTTC. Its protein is CASSPAIGSGSVSGANVLTF.

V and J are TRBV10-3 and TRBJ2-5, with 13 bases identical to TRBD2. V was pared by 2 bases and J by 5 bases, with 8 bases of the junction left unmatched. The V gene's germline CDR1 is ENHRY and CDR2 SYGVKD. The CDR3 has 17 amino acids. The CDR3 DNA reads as TGTGCCATCAGTGAGGCGACTAGCGGGAGGTTGGGGGAGACCCAGTACTTC. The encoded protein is CAISEATSGRLGETQYF.

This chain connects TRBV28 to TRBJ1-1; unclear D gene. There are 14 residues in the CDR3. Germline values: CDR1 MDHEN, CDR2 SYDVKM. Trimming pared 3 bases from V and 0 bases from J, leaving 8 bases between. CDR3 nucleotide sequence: TGTGCCAGCAGTTTCTTGGTGGTGAACACTGAAGCTTTCTTT. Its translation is CASSFLVVNTEAFF.